Each of the 6 T cell receptor beta chains below was sequenced from the same sample in a study of T cells in Graves' hyperthyroidism and ophthalmopathy. The investigators amplified TCR beta CDR3 regions from RNA transcripts. Initially, a first-round RT-PCR of the TCR CDR3 employed the HTBI primer set. TCRdb used MiXCR to reprocess the multiplex PCR reads, holding one entry per CDR3 protein. Here the sample spans roughly 710,000 distinct CDR3 sequences, approximately 36% being singletons. The material sequenced was blood. All receptors come from a woman in her forties with Graves' hyperthyroidism.

The chain is built from TRBV30 and TRBJ1-2; D unclear. The germline V gene has CDR1 GTSNPN and CDR2 SVGIG (reference sequence). CDR3 size: 14 residues. Between the trimmed V and J ends, which lost 0 bases and 7 bases, there was a span of 15 bases. The CDR3 spells CAWSVPGDGFGYTF. The CDR3 DNA reads as TGTGCCTGGAGTGTACCCGGGGATGGATTTGGCTACACCTTC.

For this clonotype: A much larger clone sits a single nucleotide away, making a read error possible. This rearrangement joins TRBV10-3 to TRBJ1-5; D possibly corresponds to TRBD1 (5 bases). CDR3 length equals 16 residues. Deletions cut 3 bases from V and 4 bases from J, with 16 bases between. Germline CDR1 ENHRY, CDR2 SYGVKD. CDR3 nucleotide sequence: TGTGCCATCAGTGAAGCGCCAGGGTTGGTGAATCAGCCCCAGCATTTT. Amino acid sequence: CAISEAPGLVNQPQHF.

This clonotype has a count of ten or more. The chain carries TRBV5-8 and TRBJ1-2, with D possibly matching TRBD1 (5 bases). CDR1 SGHTS and CDR2 YDEGEE come from the germline V gene. The CDR3 has 17 amino acids. V lost 0 bases and J lost 0, with 15 bases in between. Here the CDR3 DNA reads TGTGCCAGCAGCTTGGCGAGGTCGGGGACTGCTAACTATGGCTACACCTTC. Translating it yields CASSLARSGTANYGYTF.

The V call is TRBV10-3, the J call TRBJ1-2; D remains unclear. The length of the CDR3 is 15 residues. Germline V gene lookup returns CDR1 ENHRY and CDR2 SYGVKD. The V gene lost 3 bases and the J gene lost 1 base, with 12 bases spanning the gap. The CDR3 DNA reads TGTGCCATCAGTGATCCCAGGACCGATAACTATGGCTACACCTTC. It codes for CAISDPRTDNYGYTF.

This clonotype was picked up many times. The rearrangement joins TRBV12-3 or TRBV12-4 to TRBJ1-6; tentatively, D is TRBD1 (6 bases). This CDR3 region has 12 residues. Between the trimmed V and J ends, which lost 8 bases and 12 bases, there was a span of 14 bases. The CDR3 DNA sequence: TGTGCCAGCGGGGGCCGGATGGGACCCCTCCACTTT. Its protein product is CASGGRMGPLHF.

V usage is TRBV29-1 and J usage is TRBJ1-1; 7 bases match TRBD1. Trimming at V came to 5 bases and at J to 11 bases, leaving 11 bases not matched to a gene. This CDR3 comprises 12 residues. Germline lookup yields CDR1 SQVTM and CDR2 ANQGSEA. In nucleotides, the CDR3 is TGCAGCGTTCTACATCAGGGAGGGGGCGCTTTCTTT. It is translated as CSVLHQGGGAFF.